Below are 12 T cell receptor beta chains sequenced from a single sample in a study of T cell responses to AZD1222 COVID-19 vaccine (dated by TCRdb to the early 2020s). The time point label, as the study defines it: sample from adult after SARS-CoV-2 infection, after symptom onset. Library generation was performed with the immunoSEQ multiplex PCR assay. TCRdb took this table from immuneACCESS and kept in-frame rearrangements with V and J called. Such tables lack part of the clones; where checked against another copy, unresolved V genes explain under half of the gap, and the rest is unexplained. The sample table lists about 140,000 clones, 85% to 95% of them with a count of one. The top ten constitute roughly 12% of the sample. Here the sequenced sample was peripheral blood, taken after recovery from COVID-19. The receptors were sampled from an adult who had recovered from COVID-19.

The genes are TRBV7-8 and TRBJ1-6, with 8 positions matching TRBD1. The CDR3 consists of 15 residues. With 5 bases clipped from V and 7 bases from J, the junction kept 7 bases outside the gene matches. Germline CDR1 is SGHVS and CDR2 is FQNEAQ. Here the CDR3 DNA reads TGTGCCAGCAGCAGAGGACAGGGCTTAAATTCACCCCTCCACTTT. Protein sequence: CASSRGQGLNSPLHF.

The CDR3 loop reads CASSRPGQGTYGYTF. CDR3 coding DNA: TGTGCCAGCAGTAGGCCGGGACAGGGCACTTATGGCTACACCTTC. The chain is built from TRBV28 and TRBJ1-2, with TRBD1 identical over 9 bases. The CDR3 is 15 amino acids. Germline V gene data show CDR1 as MDHEN and CDR2 as SYDVKM. The J segment lost 5 bases and the V segment lost 5 bases, leaving 9 bases of the junction unmatched.

This clone turned up a few times. The chain links TRBV6-2 or TRBV6-3 to TRBJ2-7, with D possibly being TRBD2 (6 bases). CDR1 is MNHEY and CDR2 is SVGEGT in the germline V gene. This CDR3 spans 14 amino acids. V lost 0 bases and J lost 5, with 11 bases in between. CDR3: CASSYSILADEQYF. CDR3 sequence (DNA): TGTGCCAGCAGTTACTCGATACTAGCTGACGAGCAGTACTTC.

This clone occurred a few times. The V gene is TRBV5-1, the J gene TRBJ1-6; D possibly corresponds to TRBD1 (6 bases). CDR1 and CDR2 (germline): SGHRS, YFSETQ. V was cut by 4 bases and J by 6 bases, with 11 bases left in between. This CDR3 region has 14 residues. The CDR3 reads CASSTDSFNSPLHF. CDR3 in DNA: TGCGCCAGCAGCACGGACAGTTTTAATTCACCCCTCCACTTT.

The chain recombines TRBV5-6 with TRBJ2-1; 14 bases match TRBD2. Trimming cost V 6 bases and J 1 base; bases outside gene matches: 9. Per the germline V gene, CDR1 is SGHDT and CDR2 is YYEEEE. The CDR3 loop spans 18 amino acids. The CDR3 spells CASIFGTSGRGSYNEQFF. The CDR3 bases are TGTGCCAGCATCTTCGGGACTAGCGGGAGAGGTTCCTACAATGAGCAGTTCTTC.

Concerning this clone itself: The germline gene is not matched at one end of the junction; a read error may be the cause. This chain joins TRBV7-7 and TRBJ2-7, with 7 bases fitting TRBD1. Germline V gives CDR1 SSHAT, CDR2 FNYEAQ (reference sequence). CDR3 length: 15 residues. CDR3 region: CASSLGQGVAYEQYF. CDR3 DNA sequence: TGTGCTAGCAGCTTAGGGCAGGGGGTCGCCTACGAGCAGTACTTC.

The table lists this clone with a few counts. V is TRBV3-1 (or the pseudogene TRBV3-2) and J is TRBJ2-3; maybe TRBD2 (6 bases). Germline V lookup: CDR1 LGHDT, CDR2 YNNKEL (reference sequence). CDR3 size: 14 residues. V shed 4 bases and J shed 6 bases, with 14 bases lying between them. The CDR3 DNA follows: TGTGCCAGCAGCCGGGACTCCGGATCTGATACGCAGTATTTT. Encoded protein: CASSRDSGSDTQYF.

The J gene is TRBJ2-7, the V gene TRBV15; perhaps TRBD1 as D (5 bases). CDR3 length equals 15 residues. Germline V gene sequence: CDR1 LNHNV, CDR2 YYDKDF (reference sequence). Trimming left V 0 bases short and J 0 bases short, with 9 bases between. The CDR3 reads CATSRDRQSSYEQYF. DNA of the CDR3: TGTGCCACCAGCAGAGATAGACAGTCCTCCTACGAGCAGTACTTC. Together with reference TRBV15 and TRBJ2-7, the CDR3 gives the full variable domain: DAMVIQNPRYQVTQFGKPVTLSCSQTLNHNVMYWYQQKSSQAPKLLFHYYDKDFNNEADTPDNFQSRRPNTSFCFLDIRSPGLGDTAMYLCATSRDRQSSYEQYFGPGTRLTVT.

The genes are TRBV6-5 and TRBJ2-7, with a tentative D call TRBD2 (6 bases). The CDR3 is 12 residues long. V shed 8 bases and J shed 3 bases, with 11 bases lying between them. Germline CDR1 MNHEY, CDR2 SVGAGI. As DNA, the CDR3 is TGTGCCAGCTTCAGTAGCGGCTACGAGCAGTACTTC. Translated, it gives CASFSSGYEQYF.

The J gene is TRBJ2-3, the V gene TRBV2; D remains ambiguous. The CDR3 runs to 13 residues. V was clipped by 6 bases and J by 0 bases, with 7 bases between them. The germline gives CDR1 SNHLY, CDR2 FYNNEI. CDR3 bases: TGTGCCAGCAGCGGCACAAGCACAGATACGCAGTATTTT. It translates to CASSGTSTDTQYF.

The chain employs TRBV28 and TRBJ2-7; 7 bases match TRBD1. Trimming took 9 bases from V and 2 from J; bases not matched to a gene: 10. CDR3 size: 14 residues. In germline, CDR1 is MDHEN, CDR2 SYDVKM. This chain's CDR3 is CASFLQGFPYEQYF. DNA for the CDR3: TGTGCCAGTTTTTTACAGGGGTTCCCCTACGAGCAGTACTTC.

This clone occurred once. The V call is TRBV27, the J call TRBJ2-7; TRBD2 agrees at 7 bases. The CDR3 runs to 16 residues. With 2 bases clipped from V and 4 bases from J, the junction kept 11 bases outside the gene matches. Looked up from germline, CDR1 is MNHEY and CDR2 is SMNVEV (reference sequence). CDR3 region: CASSLRPGRELYEQYF. The CDR3 nucleotides read TGTGCCAGCAGTTTAAGGCCCGGGCGGGAGCTGTACGAGCAGTACTTC.